Presented here are 26 T cell receptor beta chains from one specimen sequenced in a study of glioma-infiltrating T cells (dated by TCRdb to the mid-2010s). TCRdb shows the sequencer as Illumina MiSeq. The iRepertoire nested amplicon-rescue multiplex PCR (arm-PCR) platform was used to amplify TCR alpha and beta CDR3 regions from RNA. Starting from the raw public reads, TCRdb applied fastp trimming at Q25, assembled clones with MiXCR and retained in-frame beta chains. Rows are combined by CDR3 protein, so each entry shows the most common genes and DNA. The sample profile shows fewer than 250,000 distinct CDR3 sequences; about 32% of them were found once. Roughly 21% of the sample rests with the top ten. Material: glioma tissue, nonneoplastic brain tissue, or PBMCs (not recorded which). These TCRs come from a human donor with low-grade glioma or glioblastoma, undergoing nonglioma brain surgery, or in good health (not recorded which).

This clonotype has ten or more counts. V and J are TRBV7-9 and TRBJ2-5; unclear D gene. The ends were cut back, 4 bases at V and 6 bases at J, with 9 bases in the middle. CDR3 size: 12 residues. Germline CDR1 SEHNR, CDR2 FQNEAQ (reference sequence). This CDR3 is CASSSLMKTQYF. CDR3 DNA sequence: TGTGCCAGCAGCTCTCTAATGAAGACCCAGTACTTC.

This clonotype turned up a few times. The chain employs TRBV5-1 and TRBJ2-1; D is perhaps TRBD2 (5 bases). The germline V gene has CDR1 SGHRS and CDR2 YFSETQ. Trimming removed 3 bases at V and 4 bases at J, with 11 bases between. The CDR3 consists of 14 residues. This chain's CDR3 is CASSWRTSYNEQFF. In DNA, the CDR3 is TGCGCCAGCAGCTGGAGGACCTCATACAATGAGCAGTTCTTC.

Remarks on this clonotype: A junction boundary mismatches the germline segment, possibly from a read error. The rearrangement uses TRBV7-9 and TRBJ2-5; 8 bases match TRBD1. This CDR3 spans 15 amino acids. Germline V gene data show CDR1 as SEHNR and CDR2 as FQNEAQ (reference sequence). The CDR3 is CASSLLPGGQENQYF. The CDR3 coding sequence is TGTGCCAGCAGCCTCCTCCCAGGGGGCCAAGAGAACCAGTACTTC.

Points on this clonotype: One end of the junction is discordant with germline, which a read error may explain. CDR3 bases: TGTTCCAGCAGTGATTCGTGGAGTAGCAATCAGCCCCAGCATTTT. Amino acid sequence: CSSSDSWSSNQPQHF. The chain carries TRBV2 and TRBJ1-5; D remains unclear. The CDR3 covers 15 residues. The germline V gene has CDR1 SNHLY and CDR2 FYNNEI. Drawing the rest from reference TRBV2 and TRBJ1-5, the complete variable domain is EPEVTQTPSHQVTQMGQEVILRCVPISNHLYFYWYRQILGQKVEFLVSFYNNEISEKSEIFDDQFSVERPDGSNFTLKIRSTKLEDSAMYFCSSSDSWSSNQPQHFGDGTRLSIL.

This clonotype has a count of ten or more. The chain uses TRBV6-2 or TRBV6-3 and TRBJ1-2, with a possible D match to TRBD1 (5 bases). This CDR3 spans 12 amino acids. Between the trimmed V and J ends, which lost 3 bases and 8 bases, there was a span of 10 bases. Per germline, CDR1 MNHEY and CDR2 SVGEGT. CDR3 in amino acids: CASSYGGYGYTF. DNA for the CDR3: TGTGCCAGCAGTTATGGGGGGTACGGCTACACCTTC.

This clonotype appeared many times. The chain couples TRBV27 to TRBJ2-1; D uncertain. V was shortened by 6 bases and J by 0 bases, with 6 bases between the two germline ends. Per the germline V gene, CDR1 is MNHEY and CDR2 is SMNVEV (reference sequence). The CDR3 spans 13 residues. CDR3 region: CASSASSYNEQFF. The CDR3, as DNA: TGTGCCAGCAGCGCGAGCTCCTACAATGAGCAGTTCTTC.

This clonotype occurred many times. V and J are TRBV10-3 and TRBJ1-5, with D maybe TRBD1 (5 bases). Germline V gives CDR1 ENHRY, CDR2 SYGVKD. The CDR3 length is 13 residues. Trimming removed 7 bases from V and 6 bases from J, with 13 bases in between. CDR3 in amino acids: CAITDSRGQPQHF. In DNA, the CDR3 is TGTGCCATCACCGACTCGAGGGGTCAGCCCCAGCATTTT.

This clonotype was detected only a few times. V gene TRBV5-1 combines with J gene TRBJ2-7, with D uncertain. The CDR3 contains 14 residues. CDR1 and CDR2 from the germline V gene are SGHRS and YFSETQ. The ends were cut back, 0 bases at V and 3 bases at J, with 10 bases in the middle. The CDR3 here is CASSLDRVSYEQYF. CDR3 in DNA: TGCGCCAGCAGCTTGGATCGCGTCAGCTACGAGCAGTACTTC. The full variable domain, its missing parts supplied by reference TRBV5-1 and TRBJ2-7, is KAGVTQTPRYLIKTRGQQVTLSCSPISGHRSVSWYQQTPGQGLQFLFEYFSETQRNKGNFPGRFSGRQFSNSRSEMNVSTLELGDSALYLCASSLDRVSYEQYFGPGTRLTVT.

This chain links TRBV6-6 with TRBJ2-3; 10 nucleotides match TRBD1. Germline V lookup: CDR1 MNHNY, CDR2 SVGAGI (reference sequence). This CDR3 spans 15 amino acids. After removal of 2 bases from V and 6 bases from J, the junction contained 5 bases not matched to a gene. The CDR3 region has the DNA TGTGCCAGCAGTTACGGGACAGGGGAGCCTGATACGCAGTATTTT. Translated, it gives CASSYGTGEPDTQYF.

On this clonotype: A read error is possible here, since a much larger clone lies one base away. J is TRBJ2-5 and V is TRBV7-2, with 10 bases matching TRBD2. Germline CDR1 and CDR2: SGHTA and FQGNSA. This CDR3 region has 14 residues. V shed 5 bases and J 7 bases; nucleotides not matched to a gene: 7. The CDR3 DNA reads as TGTGCCAGCAGCCGGGAGCGGGGGGGGGGGACCCAGTACTTC. Its translation: CASSRERGGGTQYF. Full variable domain (remainder filled in from reference TRBV7-2 and TRBJ2-5): GAGVSQSPSNKVTEKGKDVELRCDPISGHTALYWYRQSLGQGLEFLIYFQGNSAPDKSGLPSDRFSAERTGGSVSTLTIQRTQQEDSAVYLCASSRERGGGTQYFGPGTRLLVL.

This clonotype has ten or more counts. The chain is built from TRBV20-1 and TRBJ2-3; a weak D match, TRBD1 (6 bases). Germline V gives CDR1 DFQATT, CDR2 SNEGSKA (reference sequence). Trimming shortened V by 6 bases and J by 0 bases, and 10 bases separated the two germline ends. The CDR3 sequence is 13 residues long. CDR3 nucleotides: TGCAGTGCCATACAGGGAAGCACAGATACGCAGTATTTT. This sequence encodes CSAIQGSTDTQYF.

To note about this clonotype: A much larger clone lies one base from this, so it may be a read error. No conserved phenylalanine or tryptophan ends this CDR3, so it is likely a read error. The chain's CDR3 is CASSSARNEQFL. DNA for the CDR3: TGTGCCAGCAGCTCAGCGAGGAATGAGCAGTTCCTC. This chain joins TRBV7-2 and TRBJ2-1; D call uncertain. This CDR3 comprises 12 residues. In germline, CDR1 is SGHTA, CDR2 FQGNSA. The V end lost 4 bases, the J end lost 7 bases, and 8 bases lay between the germline ends.

This clonotype came up many times. The chain is built from TRBV7-9 and TRBJ2-3; TRBD2 agrees at 12 bases. The V gene's germline CDR1 is SEHNR and CDR2 FQNEAQ (reference sequence). The CDR3 extends over 17 amino acids. The V gene end was trimmed by 5 bases and the J gene end by 3 bases; junction bases not matched to a gene: 9. The CDR3 is CASSQPTSGSETDTQYF. CDR3 in DNA: TGTGCCAGCAGCCAACCGACTAGCGGGAGTGAGACAGATACGCAGTATTTT.

The sample holds many counts of this clonotype. The chain joins TRBV28 to TRBJ2-1; tentative D call: TRBD2 (6 bases). Germline lookup yields CDR1 MDHEN and CDR2 SYDVKM. V lost 4 bases, J lost 2 bases, and 18 bases lay in between. The CDR3 runs to 17 residues. As DNA, the CDR3 is TGTGCCAGCAGTTCCCCTTGGGCGGGGAAAACCTACAATGAGCAGTTCTTC. Encoded protein: CASSSPWAGKTYNEQFF.

V usage is TRBV19 and J usage is TRBJ2-1, with D hard to call. Trimming left V 3 bases short and J 0 bases short, with 12 bases between. Germline V lookup: CDR1 LNHDA, CDR2 SQIVND (reference sequence). There are 16 residues in the CDR3. The CDR3 DNA reads TGTGCCAGTAGTATCCAACTCCGGAGCTCCTACAATGAGCAGTTCTTC. Translating gives CASSIQLRSSYNEQFF.

Note on this clonotype: A much larger clonotype is one base distant, so this may be a read error. The chain combines TRBV28 with TRBJ2-2; D ambiguous. The V and J ends lost 3 bases and 2 bases respectively, with 10 bases between them. From germline, CDR1 is MDHEN and CDR2 SYDVKM. This CDR3 region has 15 residues. CDR3 nucleotides: TGTGCCAGCAGTTTCTGGTGGACCAACACCGGGGAGCTGTTTTTT. Translated: CASSFWWTNTGELFF.

A remark on this clonotype: This may come from a read error, since a much larger clone is one base off. The chain combines TRBV19 with TRBJ2-7; D ambiguous. Trimming removed 3 bases at V and 7 bases at J, with 16 bases between. The V gene's germline CDR1 is LNHDA and CDR2 SQIVND (reference sequence). This CDR3 has 14 residues. For the CDR3, the DNA is TGTGCCAGTAGTATGTTGACTGCCCCGGAGGAGCAGTACTTC. This sequence encodes CASSMLTAPEEQYF. Using reference TRBV19 and TRBJ2-7 for the parts outside the CDR3, the full variable domain is DGGITQSPKYLFRKEGQNVTLSCEQNLNHDAMYWYRQDPGQGLRLIYYSQIVNDFQKGDIAEGYSVSREKKESFPLTVTSAQKNPTAFYLCASSMLTAPEEQYFGPGTRLTVT.

This clonotype showed up many times. V and J are TRBV15 and TRBJ1-5; 7 bases match TRBD1. This CDR3 spans 14 amino acids. J was trimmed by 8 bases and V by 1 base; bases with no gene match: 5. Per the germline V gene, CDR1 is LNHNV and CDR2 is YYDKDF (reference sequence). The DNA of the CDR3 is TGTGCCACCAGCAGAGCGGGACAGCCCGAGCCCCAGCATTTT. Its translation is CATSRAGQPEPQHF.

This clonotype was seen at least ten times. The rearrangement uses TRBV19 and TRBJ2-7, with D possibly matching TRBD1 (6 bases). Deletions cut 5 bases from V and 3 bases from J, with 14 bases between. CDR3 length: 14 residues. The germline V gene has CDR1 LNHDA and CDR2 SQIVND (reference sequence). The CDR3 region has the DNA TGTGCCAGTAGTGCGTACCGGGACATCTACGAGCAGTACTTC. Amino acid sequence: CASSAYRDIYEQYF.

As for this clonotype: A read error may produce the germline difference seen at one junction end. This chain joins TRBV27 and TRBJ2-3, with 11 bases identical to TRBD2. Germline values: CDR1 MNHEY, CDR2 SMNVEV (reference sequence). The CDR3 runs to 16 residues. As DNA, the CDR3 is TGTGCCAGCATTTTATTGTCTAGCGGGAGGTTATATACGCAGTATTTT. Translation: CASILLSSGRLYTQYF.

This clonotype has ten or more counts. The chain employs TRBV9 and TRBJ2-1; no firm D call. The CDR3 spans 13 residues. The V gene lost 0 bases and the J gene lost 4 bases, with 5 bases spanning the gap. CDR1 SGDLS and CDR2 YYNGEE come from the germline V gene. CDR3 in amino acids: CASSVEQYNEQFF. CDR3 sequence (DNA): TGTGCCAGCAGCGTAGAACAGTACAATGAGCAGTTCTTC.

This chain joins TRBV4-3 and TRBJ2-7, with D perhaps matching TRBD1 (6 bases). There are 16 residues in the CDR3. The V end was cut by 3 bases, the J end by 1 base, with 16 bases between. Germline CDR1 is LGHNA and CDR2 is YSLEER. CDR3 bases: TGCGCCAGCAGCCAGACCCTGGACAGCTCTTCCTACGAGCAGTACTTC. Its protein product is CASSQTLDSSSYEQYF.

This clonotype occurred many times. The chain links TRBV18 to TRBJ1-1; D perhaps matches TRBD1 (5 bases). Germline CDR1 is KGHSH and CDR2 is LQKENI. The CDR3 covers 15 residues. Trimming pared 0 bases from V and 2 bases from J, leaving 10 bases between. The CDR3 loop is CASSPPIGVNTEAFF. The CDR3, as DNA: TGTGCCAGCTCACCACCAATAGGGGTTAACACTGAAGCTTTCTTT.

This clonotype was seen a few times. The chain uses TRBV2 and TRBJ2-3; TRBD2 is a possible D gene (5 bases). Per the germline V gene, CDR1 is SNHLY and CDR2 is FYNNEI. CDR3 length equals 14 residues. Trimming left V 6 bases short and J 2 bases short, with 12 bases between. CDR3 coding DNA: TGTGCCAGCAGGGAACGGGATAACACAGATACGCAGTATTTT. Translating it yields CASRERDNTDTQYF.

Of note for this clonotype: Possible read error: a much larger clone is one base away. V usage is TRBV7-2 and J usage is TRBJ2-1; unclear D gene. This CDR3 is 11 amino acids long. In germline, CDR1 is SGHTA, CDR2 FQGNSA. V gave up 1 base and J gave up 10 bases, with 5 bases separating them. The DNA for the CDR3 is TGTGCCAGCAGCTTAGTCCACGAGCAGTTCTTC. This gives the protein CASSLVHEQFF.

The count of this clonotype is one. A much larger clonotype is one base distant, so this may be a read error. The rearrangement joins TRBV4-1 to TRBJ1-2; possibly TRBD1 for D (5 bases). V gave up 6 bases and J gave up 1 base, with 15 bases separating them. Germline V gene data show CDR1 as MGHRA and CDR2 as YSYEKL. The CDR3 extends over 15 amino acids. For the CDR3, the DNA is TGCGCCAGCAGGCTCGTCGGGGGGAATAACTATGGCTACACCTTC. As protein: CASRLVGGNNYGYTF.